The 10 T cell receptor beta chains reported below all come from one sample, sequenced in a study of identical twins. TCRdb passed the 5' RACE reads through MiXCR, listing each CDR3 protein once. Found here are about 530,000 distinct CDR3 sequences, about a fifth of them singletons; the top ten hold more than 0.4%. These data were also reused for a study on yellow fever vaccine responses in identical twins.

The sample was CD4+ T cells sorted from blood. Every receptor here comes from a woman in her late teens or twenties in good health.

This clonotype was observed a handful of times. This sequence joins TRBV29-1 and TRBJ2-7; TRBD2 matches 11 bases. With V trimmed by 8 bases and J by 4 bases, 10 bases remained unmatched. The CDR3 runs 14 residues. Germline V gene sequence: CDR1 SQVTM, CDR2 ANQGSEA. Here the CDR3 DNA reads TGCAGCCCCGGGACTAGCGGATACCTATACGAGCAGTACGTC. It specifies CSPGTSGYLYEQYV.

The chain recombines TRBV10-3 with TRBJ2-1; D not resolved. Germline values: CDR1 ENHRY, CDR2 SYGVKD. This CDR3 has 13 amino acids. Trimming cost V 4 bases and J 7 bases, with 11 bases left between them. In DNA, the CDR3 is TGTGCCATCAGTGTGGTGCCATCGAATGAGCAGTTCTTC. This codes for CAISVVPSNEQFF.

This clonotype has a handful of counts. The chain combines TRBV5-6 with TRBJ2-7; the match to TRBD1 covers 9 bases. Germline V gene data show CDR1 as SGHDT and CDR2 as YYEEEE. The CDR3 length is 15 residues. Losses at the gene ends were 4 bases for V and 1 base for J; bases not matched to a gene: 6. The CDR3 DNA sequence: TGTGCCAGCAGCCCCTCCGGGACAGGGTCCTACGAGCAGTACGTC. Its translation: CASSPSGTGSYEQYV.

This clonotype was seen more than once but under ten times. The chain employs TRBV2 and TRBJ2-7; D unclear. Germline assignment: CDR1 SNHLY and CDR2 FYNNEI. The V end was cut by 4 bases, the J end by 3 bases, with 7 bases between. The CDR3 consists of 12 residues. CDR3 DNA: TGTGCCAGCAGTGTTCAGGACTACGAGCAGTACGTC. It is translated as CASSVQDYEQYV.

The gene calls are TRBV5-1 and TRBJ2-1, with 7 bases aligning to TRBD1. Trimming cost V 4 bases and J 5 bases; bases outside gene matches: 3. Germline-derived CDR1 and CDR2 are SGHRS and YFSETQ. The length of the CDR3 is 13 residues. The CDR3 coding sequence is TGCGCCAGCAGCCATGGACAGGACAATGAGCAGTTCTTC. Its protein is CASSHGQDNEQFF.

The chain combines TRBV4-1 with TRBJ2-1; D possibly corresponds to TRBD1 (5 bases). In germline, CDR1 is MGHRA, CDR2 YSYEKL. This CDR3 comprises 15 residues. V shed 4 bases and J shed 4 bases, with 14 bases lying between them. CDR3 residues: CASSRQKDLYNEQFF. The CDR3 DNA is TGCGCCAGCAGCCGACAGAAAGATCTTTACAATGAGCAGTTCTTC.

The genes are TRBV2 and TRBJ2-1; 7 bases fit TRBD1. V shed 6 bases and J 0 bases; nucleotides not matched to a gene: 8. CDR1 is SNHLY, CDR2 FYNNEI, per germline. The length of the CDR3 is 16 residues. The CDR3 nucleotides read TGTGCCAGCAGGCCGACAGGGACCTCCTCCTACAATGAGCAGTTCTTC. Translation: CASRPTGTSSYNEQFF.

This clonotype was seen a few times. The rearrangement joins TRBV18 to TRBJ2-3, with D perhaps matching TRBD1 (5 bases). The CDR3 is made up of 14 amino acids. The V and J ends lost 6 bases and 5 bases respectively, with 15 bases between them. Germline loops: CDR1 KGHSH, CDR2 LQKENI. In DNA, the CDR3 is TGTGCCAGCTCTCAGGGTGCCCGTGAAGATACGCAGTATTTT. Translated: CASSQGAREDTQYF. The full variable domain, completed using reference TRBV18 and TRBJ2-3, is NAGVMQNPRHLVRRRGQEARLRCSPMKGHSHVYWYRQLPEEGLKFMVYLQKENIIDESGMPKERFSAEFPKEGPSILRIQQVVRGDSAAYFCASSQGAREDTQYFGPGTRLTVL.

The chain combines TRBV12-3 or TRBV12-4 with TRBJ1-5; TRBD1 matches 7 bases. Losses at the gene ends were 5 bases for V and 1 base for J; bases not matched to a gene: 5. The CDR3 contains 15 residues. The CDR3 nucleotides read TGTGCCAGCAGTCTACAGGGGATAAGCAATCAGCCCCAGCATTTT. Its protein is CASSLQGISNQPQHF.

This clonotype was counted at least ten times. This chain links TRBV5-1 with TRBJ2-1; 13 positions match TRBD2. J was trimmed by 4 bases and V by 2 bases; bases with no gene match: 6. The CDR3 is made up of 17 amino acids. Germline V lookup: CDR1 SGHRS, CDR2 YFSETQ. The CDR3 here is CASSFAGTSGVYNEQFF. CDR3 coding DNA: TGCGCCAGCAGCTTTGCTGGGACTAGCGGGGTGTACAATGAGCAGTTCTTC.